Listed below are T cell receptor beta chains from one sample, sequenced in a study of blood T cell repertoires in COVID-19. Profiling relied on immunoSEQ multiplex PCR, and the TCRdb table lists in-frame clones only, not all of them. The sample lists about 220,000 clones; around 82% were seen once. Sequenced: peripheral blood. These TCRs come from a human donor in a cohort sampled during active COVID-19. Both conserved end residues are part of each CDR3. D genes are given only for firm matches. Rows give clone size only sometimes, using once, few, many, or a class for an expanded clone.

>TRBV10-2|NA|TRBJ2-3|NA
TGCGCCAGCAGTGAGCCCTCGGGTTCTAGCACAGATACGCAGTATTTT
CASSEPSGSSTDTQYF
>TRBV15|NA|TRBJ2-7|NA
TGTGCCACCAGCAGAGACAGGGCCACCTACGAGCAGTACTTC
CATSRDRATYEQYF
>TRBV5-1|NA|TRBJ2-1|TRBD1
TGCGCCAGCAGCCGCGCCGGGACAGGGGAGCAGTTCTTC
CASSRAGTGEQFF
>TRBV18|NA|TRBJ1-2|TRBD1
TGTGCCAGCTCACCCTCTGACAGGGGGCCGTCTGGCTACACCTTC
CASSPSDRGPSGYTF
>TRBV12-3/TRBV12-4|NA|TRBJ2-7|NA
TGTGCCAGCAGTTTTCACAGTGTCTACGAGCAGTACTTC
CASSFHSVYEQYF
>TRBV6-5|NA|TRBJ2-5|TRBD1
TGTGCCAGCAGTTCCACAGGGGCAACCCACTTC
CASSSTGATHF
>TRBV14|NA|TRBJ2-4|NA
TGTGCCAGCAGCCAAGACAGGGCCCGGATTCAGTACTTC
CASSQDRARIQYF
>TRBV9|NA|TRBJ2-2|NA
TGTGCCAGCAGCGTAAACCCCGAGACCGGGGAGCTGTTTTTT
CASSVNPETGELFF
>TRBV28|NA|TRBJ2-1|TRBD1
TGTGCCAGCAGTTCCCCGGACAGGCGGCAGGGGTTCTTC
CASSSPDRRQGFF
>TRBV19|once|TRBJ1-3|NA
TGTGCCACTACACCCGGGGGCTCTGGAAACACCATATATTTT
CATTPGGSGNTIYF
>TRBV28|NA|TRBJ1-6|TRBD1
TGTGCCAGCAGCGGGACAGGCGGAACTTATAATTCACCCCTCCACTTT
CASSGTGGTYNSPLHF
>TRBV15|once|TRBJ1-1|NA
TGTGCCACCAGCAGAGCGAGGCAGTTCACTGAAGCTTTCTTT
CATSRARQFTEAFF
>TRBV29-1|NA|TRBJ2-1|TRBD2
TGCAGCGTAGCCTTCGGCGGGAGCTCCTACAATGAGCAGTTCTTC
CSVAFGGSSYNEQFF
>TRBV5-1|NA|TRBJ2-5|NA
TGCGCCAGCAGCTTGGCAGGACACACCAGGGAGACCCAGTACTTC
CASSLAGHTRETQYF
>TRBV5-5|NA|TRBJ2-2|NA
TGTGCCAGCAGCCGATTACTGAACACCGGGGAGCTGTTTTTT
CASSRLLNTGELFF
>TRBV18|NA|TRBJ2-2|NA
TGTGCCAGCTCACCACCCTCTAACACCGGGGAGCTGTTTTTT
CASSPPSNTGELFF
>TRBV12-3/TRBV12-4|NA|TRBJ1-1|TRBD1
TGTGCCAGCAGGTCAGGGGGTAACACTGAAGCTTTCTTT
CASRSGGNTEAFF
>TRBV4-2|NA|TRBJ2-1|TRBD1
TGTGCCAGCAGCCAAGATACAGGGGGCAATGAGCAGTTCTTC
CASSQDTGGNEQFF
>TRBV19|once|TRBJ1-2|NA
TGTGCCAGTAGTAGAAGGGGCCCCCCTAACTATGGCTACACCTTC
CASSRRGPPNYGYTF
>TRBV28|NA|TRBJ1-2|NA
TGTGCCACCCTCTCCTACTTCAACTATGGCTACACCTTC
CATLSYFNYGYTF
>TRBV27|once|TRBJ2-2|TRBD1
TGTGCCAGCAGTTTCACAGGGGGCGTGGGCGGGGAGCTGTTTTTT
CASSFTGGVGGELFF
>TRBV7-9|few|TRBJ2-5|NA
TGTGCCAGCAGCTTAGGTCGGGGGGCAGAAGAGACCCAGTACTTC
CASSLGRGAEETQYF
>TRBV2|NA|TRBJ1-5|NA
TGTGCCAGCAGGGGAGGGGGGACGTATAGCAATCAGCCCCAGCATTTT
CASRGGGTYSNQPQHF
>TRBV11-3|NA|TRBJ2-3|TRBD2
TGTGCCAGCAGCCCCCGGGGAGGTCCTCGGGGGGCAGATACGCAGTATTTT
CASSPRGGPRGADTQYF
>TRBV28|NA|TRBJ2-7|NA
TGTGCCAGCAGTTTAGGAGGAGGCGGATACGAGCAGTACTTC
CASSLGGGGYEQYF
>TRBV10-3|NA|TRBJ2-1|TRBD1
TGTGCCATCAGTGTGAGGGGACAGGGCCAGCAGTTCTTC
CAISVRGQGQQFF
>TRBV25-1|NA|TRBJ1-2|NA
TGTGCCAGCAGTTCCGAGACTGGTGCACCCACACACACCTTC
CASSSETGAPTHTF
>TRBV6-2/TRBV6-3|NA|TRBJ2-2|NA
TGTGCCAGCAACCCGGGAGTGAACACCGGGGAGCTGTTTTTT
CASNPGVNTGELFF
>TRBV7-2|NA|TRBJ1-5|TRBD1
TGTGCCAGCAGCTCAAGACAGGGAGGACAGCCCCAGCATTTT
CASSSRQGGQPQHF
>TRBV14|NA|TRBJ2-5|TRBD1
TGTGCCAGCAGCCAAGAATACCGTCGGGACAGATTAGGAGAGACCCAGTACTTC
CASSQEYRRDRLGETQYF
>TRBV2|few|TRBJ1-6|NA
TGTGCCAGCAAGGGGGACTATAATTCACCCCTCCACTTT
CASKGDYNSPLHF
>TRBV19|NA|TRBJ1-1|NA
TGTGCCAGTAGCCAACTCCCCCGGACAGAAAACACTGAAGCTTTCTTT
CASSQLPRTENTEAFF
>TRBV4-1|once|TRBJ2-1|TRBD2
TGCGCCAGCAGCCGAGGACTAGCGGGGGGGAGCTCCTACAATGAGCAGTTCTTC
CASSRGLAGGSSYNEQFF
>TRBV19|NA|TRBJ2-6|NA
TGTGCCAGTAGTATGACGGGATCCTATTCTCCCTCTGGGGCCAACGTCCTGACTTTC
CASSMTGSYSPSGANVLTF
>TRBV7-9|once|TRBJ2-3|NA
TGTGCCAGCAGCCCCAGGGGAAGCACAGATACGCAGTATTTT
CASSPRGSTDTQYF
>TRBV5-1|few|TRBJ1-1|NA
TGCGCCAGCAGCCCCCTCGAGGTGAACACTGAAGCTTTCTTT
CASSPLEVNTEAFF
>TRBV18|NA|TRBJ2-1|TRBD2
TGTGCCAGTTCCAGAGGGACTAGCGCCTACAATGAGCAGTTCTTC
CASSRGTSAYNEQFF
>TRBV24-1|NA|TRBJ1-2|TRBD1
TGTGCCACCAGGGACAGGGGGATAACGGATGGCTACACCTTC
CATRDRGITDGYTF
>TRBV6-4|NA|TRBJ1-2|NA
TGTGCCAGCAGACAGGAACTGGGGGGCTACACCTTC
CASRQELGGYTF
>TRBV28|few|TRBJ1-1|NA
TGTGCCAGCAGTTCGTCGACAGGTCAGCGAAAAGGAGCTTTCTTT
CASSSSTGQRKGAFF
>TRBV4-1|NA|TRBJ2-5|NA
TGCGCCAGCAGCCCCTATCCTACCGGTGGGGCTCTCGGGGAGACCCAGTACTTC
CASSPYPTGGALGETQYF
>TRBV10-3|once|TRBJ1-1|TRBD1
TGTGCCACCCTCGTCCCGGGACAGGGATGGGCTTTCTTT
CATLVPGQGWAFF
>TRBV3-1/TRBV3-2|NA|TRBJ2-7|TRBD2
TGTGCCAGCAGCCAAGAGTCAGGACTAGGCTCCGCCGAGCAGTACTTC
CASSQESGLGSAEQYF
>TRBV5-1|NA|TRBJ2-5|NA
TGCGCCAGCAGCTTGAGGTTAGCGGAGCTAGTCGACCAGTACTTC
CASSLRLAELVDQYF
>TRBV28|NA|TRBJ2-3|NA
TGTGCCAGCAGTTTACTACACAGGGCCGCCACGCAGTATTTT
CASSLLHRAATQYF
>TRBV6-1|NA|TRBJ1-3|NA
TGTGCCAGCAGTGAAGGGAGCGGGGGGGCTGGAAACACCATATATTTT
CASSEGSGGAGNTIYF
>TRBV27|once|TRBJ1-3|TRBD1
TGTGCCACCGTGGACAGGTTCTTGAACACCATATATTTT
CATVDRFLNTIYF
>TRBV6-2/TRBV6-3|NA|TRBJ1-1|NA
TGTGCCAGCAGTTACTCTCGGAGTAGAAGGGGGTCGGGTGAAGCTTTCTTT
CASSYSRSRRGSGEAFF
>TRBV9|NA|TRBJ2-7|TRBD1
TGTGCCAGCAGCGAGCATCAGGGGGCCCAGGACGAGCAGTACTTC
CASSEHQGAQDEQYF
>TRBV29-1|NA|TRBJ1-3|NA
TGCAGCGTTGTAGCGGCGCACGGAAACACCATATATTTT
CSVVAAHGNTIYF
>TRBV5-8|NA|TRBJ1-2|TRBD1
TGTGCCAGCAGCGGGATAGGACAGGGAACTCATGGCTACACCTTC
CASSGIGQGTHGYTF
>TRBV18|NA|TRBJ2-7|TRBD1
TGTGCCAGCTCACTTCTGACAGGGGTGCAGTACTTC
CASSLLTGVQYF
>TRBV6-5|NA|TRBJ1-1|NA
TGTGCCAGCAGCTCCGCGGGGATGAACACTGAAGCTTTCTTT
CASSSAGMNTEAFF
>TRBV30|many|TRBJ2-2|TRBD2
TGTGCCTGGAGTGTAGGACTAGCCACCGGGGAGCTGTTTTTT
CAWSVGLATGELFF
>TRBV5-1|many|TRBJ1-1|NA
TGCGCCAGCAGCCCACACCGGGACATGAACACTGAAGCTTTCTTT
CASSPHRDMNTEAFF
>TRBV6-5|NA|TRBJ2-3|TRBD2
TGTGCCAGCAGTTCTAGCGGGGGTGCCACAGATACGCAGTATTTT
CASSSSGGATDTQYF
>TRBV3-1/TRBV3-2|once|TRBJ1-1|TRBD1
TGTGCCAGCAGCCCTACTCCATCTTCGACAGGGGGCACTGAAGCTTTCTTT
CASSPTPSSTGGTEAFF